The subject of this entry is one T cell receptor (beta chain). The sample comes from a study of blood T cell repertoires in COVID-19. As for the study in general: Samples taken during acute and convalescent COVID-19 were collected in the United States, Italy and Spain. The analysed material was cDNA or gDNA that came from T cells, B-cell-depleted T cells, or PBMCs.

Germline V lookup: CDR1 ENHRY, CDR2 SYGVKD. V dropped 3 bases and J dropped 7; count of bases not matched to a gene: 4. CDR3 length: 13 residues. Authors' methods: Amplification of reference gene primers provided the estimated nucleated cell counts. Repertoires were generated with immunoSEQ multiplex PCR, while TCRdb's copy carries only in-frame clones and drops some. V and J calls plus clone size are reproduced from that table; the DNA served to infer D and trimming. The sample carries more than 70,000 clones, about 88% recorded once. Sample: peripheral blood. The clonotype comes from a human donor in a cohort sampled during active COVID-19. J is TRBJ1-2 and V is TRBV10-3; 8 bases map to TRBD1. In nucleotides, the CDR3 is TGTGCCATCAGTGATCAGGGGGCGACTGGCTACACCTTC. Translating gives CAISDQGATGYTF.